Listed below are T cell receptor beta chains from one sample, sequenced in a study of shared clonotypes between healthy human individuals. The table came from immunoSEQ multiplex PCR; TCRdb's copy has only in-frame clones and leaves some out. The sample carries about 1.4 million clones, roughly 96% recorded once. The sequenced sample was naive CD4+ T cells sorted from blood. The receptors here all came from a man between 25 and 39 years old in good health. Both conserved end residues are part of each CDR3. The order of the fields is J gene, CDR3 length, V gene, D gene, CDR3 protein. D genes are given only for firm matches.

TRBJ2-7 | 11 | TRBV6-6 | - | CASSSPYEQYF
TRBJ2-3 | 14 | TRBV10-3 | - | CAIGGYSQEDTQYF
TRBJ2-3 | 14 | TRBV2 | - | CATQRGGSTDTQYF
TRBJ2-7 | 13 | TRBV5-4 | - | CASSFGDTYEQYF
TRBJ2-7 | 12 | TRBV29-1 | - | CSVVGSINEQYF
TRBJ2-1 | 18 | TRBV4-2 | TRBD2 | CASSQRGGLAGGTSEQFF
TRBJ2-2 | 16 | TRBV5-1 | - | CASSLEPRQNTGELFF
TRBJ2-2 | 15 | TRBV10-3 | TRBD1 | CAIGRTGPNTGELFF
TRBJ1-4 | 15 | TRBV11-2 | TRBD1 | CASSLGQLHNEKLFF
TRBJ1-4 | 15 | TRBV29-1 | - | CSGADTGATNEKLFF
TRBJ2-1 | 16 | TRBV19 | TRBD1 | CASSKRQGAKHNEQFF
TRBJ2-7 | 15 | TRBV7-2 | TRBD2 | CASSRPGLALYEQYF
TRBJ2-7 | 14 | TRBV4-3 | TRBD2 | CASSQQTSGYEQYF
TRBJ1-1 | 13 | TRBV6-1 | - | CASSEGRGAEAFF
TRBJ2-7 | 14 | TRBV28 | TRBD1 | CASTEQGSGYEQYF
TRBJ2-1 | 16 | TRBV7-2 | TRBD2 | CASSLLGLAGDNEQFF
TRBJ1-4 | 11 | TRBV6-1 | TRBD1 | CASSEEQGVFF
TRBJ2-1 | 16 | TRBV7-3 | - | CASSPRFELTLNEQFF
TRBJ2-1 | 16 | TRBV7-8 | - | CASRKEGALGSGEQFF
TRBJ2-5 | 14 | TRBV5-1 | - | CASSLEGFGETQYF
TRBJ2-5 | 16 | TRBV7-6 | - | CASSPLERLSRETQYF
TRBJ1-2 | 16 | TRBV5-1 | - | CASSLGGRGQAYGYTF
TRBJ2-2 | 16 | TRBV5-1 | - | CASSLSLVGNTGELFF
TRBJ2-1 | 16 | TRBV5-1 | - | CASSRGGTSSYNEQFF
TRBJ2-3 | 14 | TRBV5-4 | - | CASSGASSTDTQYF
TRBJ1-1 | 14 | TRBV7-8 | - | CASSLGTVNTEAFF
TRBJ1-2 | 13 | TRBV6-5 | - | CASRPTANYGYTF
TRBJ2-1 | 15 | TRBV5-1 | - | CASSFGPGIVNEQFF
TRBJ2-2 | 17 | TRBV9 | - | CASSVGAPQRVTGELFF
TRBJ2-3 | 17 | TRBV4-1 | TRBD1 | CASSQLPGQGDTDTQYF
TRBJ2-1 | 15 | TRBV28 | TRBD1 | CASTPGTGFYNEQFF
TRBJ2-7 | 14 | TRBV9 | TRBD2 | CASSGGSSGYEQYF